The rows below give T cell receptor beta chains drawn from one sample of a study of blood T cell repertoires in COVID-19. Only in-frame clones appear in the TCRdb table, and some are missing; sequencing was by immunoSEQ multiplex PCR. The profile shows about 200,000 clones, approximately 85% of them singletons. Sequences were obtained from peripheral blood. These receptor sequences come from a woman older than 75 with acute or convalescent COVID-19. Both conserved end residues are part of each CDR3. A D gene is named only where the DNA matches it firmly. Some rows have no size entry. The others give once, few or many, or a class for an expanded clone.

V gene	J gene	D gene	clone size	CDR3 length	CDR3 protein	CDR3 DNA
TRBV28	TRBJ2-1	NA	NA	14	CASSKQGSYNEQFF	TGTGCCAGCAGCAAACAGGGCTCCTACAATGAGCAGTTCTTC
TRBV5-5	TRBJ1-3	TRBD1	NA	18	CASSPSRAGGLLGNTIYF	TGTGCCAGCAGCCCCTCGCGGGCAGGGGGCTTATTAGGAAACACCATATATTTT
TRBV7-9	TRBJ2-3	NA	NA	15	CASNVQDNSRDTQYF	TGTGCCAGCAACGTACAGGATAATTCACGAGATACGCAGTATTTT
TRBV19	TRBJ1-4	NA	NA	13	CASKGESHEKLFF	TGTGCCAGTAAAGGGGAAAGCCATGAAAAACTGTTTTTT
TRBV11-2	TRBJ2-1	TRBD2	NA	15	CASSSSGRHYNEQFF	TGTGCCAGCAGCTCAAGCGGGAGGCACTACAATGAGCAGTTCTTC
TRBV5-1	TRBJ2-1	NA	once	15	CASSSLAVSYNEQFF	TGCGCCAGCAGCTCTTTAGCGGTTTCCTACAATGAGCAGTTCTTC
TRBV6-2/TRBV6-3	TRBJ2-1	TRBD2	NA	17	CASSYPRLAGGGDEQFF	TGTGCCAGCAGTTACCCTCGACTAGCGGGAGGGGGGGATGAGCAGTTCTTC
TRBV5-1	TRBJ2-5	TRBD2	once	16	CASSLNRVGLAETQYF	TGCGCCAGCAGCCTGAACAGAGTGGGACTAGCGGAGACCCAGTACTTC
TRBV15	TRBJ2-7	NA	NA	12	CATGEGAYEQYF	TGTGCCACGGGTGAGGGGGCCTACGAGCAGTACTTC
TRBV2	TRBJ1-1	NA	NA	14	CASSDRGSGTEAFF	TGTGCCAGCAGTGATAGGGGATCTGGGACTGAAGCTTTCTTT
TRBV10-3	TRBJ2-2	TRBD2	NA	17	CAISGASGSSEIGELFF	TGTGCCATCAGTGGGGCTAGCGGGAGTTCTGAGATCGGGGAGCTGTTTTTT
TRBV11-3	TRBJ2-3	TRBD1	NA	15	CASSPGQGFADTQYF	TGTGCCAGCAGCCCAGGACAGGGGTTCGCAGATACGCAGTATTTT
TRBV18	TRBJ2-5	NA	NA	13	CASSQGKGETQYF	TGTGCCAGCTCCCAGGGGAAGGGGGAGACCCAGTACTTC
TRBV10-3	TRBJ2-7	TRBD1	NA	16	CAISVRETGVFYEQYF	TGTGCCATCAGTGTTAGGGAGACAGGGGTATTCTACGAGCAGTACTTC
TRBV7-2	TRBJ1-5	NA	NA	13	CASSFPNNQPQHF	TGTGCCAGCAGCTTCCCCAACAATCAGCCCCAGCATTTT
TRBV4-2	TRBJ2-7	TRBD1	few	15	CASSQEGTGPYEQYF	TGTGCCAGCAGCCAAGAAGGGACAGGGCCCTACGAGCAGTACTTC
TRBV30	TRBJ2-5	NA	NA	14	CAWSIDSVQETQYF	TGTGCCTGGAGTATTGATAGCGTTCAAGAGACCCAGTACTTC
TRBV24-1	TRBJ1-3	NA	NA	15	CATSDLGQRRNTIYF	TGTGCCACCAGTGATTTAGGGCAGCGGAGAAACACCATATATTTT
TRBV4-3	TRBJ2-1	NA	NA	18	CASSQEGGRAESYNEQFF	TGCGCCAGCAGCCAAGAAGGGGGTAGGGCGGAGAGCTACAATGAGCAGTTCTTC
TRBV5-5	TRBJ2-3	TRBD2	NA	15	CASSFSSGSTDTQYF	TGTGCCAGCAGCTTCAGTAGCGGGAGCACAGATACGCAGTATTTT
TRBV7-3	TRBJ2-2	TRBD1	NA	17	CASSLTPGTGGLGELFF	TGTGCCAGCAGCTTAACCCCCGGGACAGGGGGCCTAGGGGAGCTGTTTTTT
TRBV30	TRBJ1-2	TRBD1	NA	15	CASSGTALYGYGYTF	TGTGCCTCCTCCGGGACAGCCCTCTATGGCTATGGCTACACCTTC
TRBV6-2/TRBV6-3	TRBJ2-2	NA	NA	16	CASSYRWARDTGELFF	TGTGCCAGCAGTTATAGGTGGGCCCGTGACACCGGGGAGCTGTTTTTT
TRBV4-3	TRBJ2-1	NA	NA	16	CASSQVRQTLYNEQFF	TGCGCCAGCAGCCAAGTAAGACAGACCCTTTACAATGAGCAGTTCTTC
TRBV19	TRBJ2-3	TRBD1	NA	20	CASSSIWIRTGEYSTDTQYF	TGTGCCAGTAGTAGCATTTGGATTAGGACAGGGGAATATAGCACAGATACGCAGTATTTT
TRBV7-2	TRBJ1-2	NA	NA	15	CASSSDNWRLYGYTF	TGTGCCAGCAGCTCCGACAACTGGAGGCTCTATGGCTACACCTTC
TRBV25-1	TRBJ2-7	TRBD2	NA	14	CASSSSGRAYEQYF	TGTGCCAGCAGTAGTAGCGGGAGGGCTTACGAGCAGTACTTC
TRBV9	TRBJ2-1	NA	NA	14	CASSVAGFYNEQFF	TGTGCCAGCAGCGTAGCGGGATTTTACAATGAGCAGTTCTTC
TRBV19	TRBJ1-1	NA	NA	15	CASSTGHPLNTEAFF	TGTGCCAGTAGTACGGGACACCCACTGAACACTGAAGCTTTCTTT